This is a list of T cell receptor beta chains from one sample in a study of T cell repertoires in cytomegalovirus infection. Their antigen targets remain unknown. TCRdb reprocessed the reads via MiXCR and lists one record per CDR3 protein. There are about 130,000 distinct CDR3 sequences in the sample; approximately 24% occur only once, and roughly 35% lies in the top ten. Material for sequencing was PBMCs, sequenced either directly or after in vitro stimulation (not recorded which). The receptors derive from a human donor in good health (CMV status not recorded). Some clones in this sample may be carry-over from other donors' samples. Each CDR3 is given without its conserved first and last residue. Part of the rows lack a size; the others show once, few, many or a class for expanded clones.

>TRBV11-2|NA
ASTRTGATDTQY
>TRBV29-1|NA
SVARGFGNTIY
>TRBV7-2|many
ASSLERQNYYGYT
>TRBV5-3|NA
ASSLTSGGQF
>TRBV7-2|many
ASSSGQAYGYT
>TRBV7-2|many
ASSADYNTDTQY
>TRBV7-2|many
ASSLYPQLGSNNEQF
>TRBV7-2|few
ASSQGVGGRPAQY
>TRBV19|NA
ASSVAGFPDTQY
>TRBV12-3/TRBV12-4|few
ASSLTFGSPQH
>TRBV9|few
ASSAGTIYNEQF
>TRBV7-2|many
ASSASYNEQF
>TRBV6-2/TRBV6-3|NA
ASSHTRPNGYT
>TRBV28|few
ASSFSAGAGAQNTEAF
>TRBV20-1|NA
SASPLGRMNTEAF
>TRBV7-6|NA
ASSRQGNSGNTIY
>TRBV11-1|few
ASSPLTGDTGELF
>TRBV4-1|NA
ASSQLTGLGNEQF
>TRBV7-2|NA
ASSLYRDNQPQH
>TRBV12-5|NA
ASGSDRGGPGQY
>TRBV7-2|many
ASSLGPLNTEAF
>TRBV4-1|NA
ASSQAPAGEGAGETQY
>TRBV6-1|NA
ASSVEGLAEYTQY
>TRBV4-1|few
ASSRDPTQWHNEQF